What follows are 6 T cell receptor beta chains derived from one specimen sequenced in a study of a mutant IDH1 vaccine in newly diagnosed glioma. Antigens for these TCRs are unknown. Profiling relied on immunoSEQ multiplex PCR, and the TCRdb table lists in-frame clones only, not all of them. The data show tens of thousands of clones, about 81% seen once. Sample time point: week 23, last vaccination. Vaccine doses each comprised 300 ug of mutant IDH1 20-mer peptide, with topical imiquimod. Sequences were derived from PBMCs, sampled from a glioma patient whose treatment included an IDH1 peptide vaccine. The receptors were sampled from a woman in her 40s with glioma. Some clones in this sample may be carry-over from other donors' samples.

The chain has TRBV5-6 and TRBJ2-7; D possibly uses TRBD1 or TRBD2 (6 bases each). V was shortened by 4 bases and J by 0 bases, with 11 bases between the two germline ends. The CDR3 runs 14 residues. The germline gives CDR1 SGHDT, CDR2 YYEEEE. The CDR3 DNA reads as TGTGCCAGCAGCCTCTGGGGGGCCTCCTACGAGCAGTACTTC. This encodes CASSLWGASYEQYF.

The V call is TRBV25-1, the J call TRBJ2-7, with a possible D match to TRBD2 (6 bases). Looked up from germline, CDR1 is MGHDK and CDR2 is SYGVNS. V dropped 5 bases and J dropped 3 bases, with 17 bases sitting between them. This CDR3 has 15 residues. CDR3 sequence reads: CASSSPDYRVYEQYF. DNA of the CDR3: TGTGCCAGCAGTTCACCGGACTACCGAGTCTACGAGCAGTACTTC.

The V gene is TRBV10-3, the J gene TRBJ2-7, with 8 bases identical to TRBD1. This CDR3 is 19 amino acids long. V gave up 0 bases and J gave up 5 bases; unmatched junction bases: 18. The germline V gene has CDR1 ENHRY and CDR2 SYGVKD. The CDR3, as DNA: TGTGCCATCAGTGAGTCCCGACGGGCTAAACGGACAGGGCCCCACGAGCAGTACTTC. Translating gives CAISESRRAKRTGPHEQYF.

The chain uses TRBV7-9 and TRBJ2-5; no clear D. V was trimmed by 5 bases and J by 5 bases, leaving 6 bases between them. This CDR3 region has 11 residues. In germline, CDR1 is SEHNR, CDR2 FQNEAQ (reference sequence). The DNA of the CDR3 is TGTGCCAGCAGCCAAGTGGAGACCCAGTACTTC. This codes for CASSQVETQYF.

This chain uses TRBV7-9 with TRBJ1-4; 7 nucleotides agree with TRBD1. Germline CDR1 is SEHNR and CDR2 is FQNEAQ (reference sequence). The CDR3 covers 15 residues. V trimming: 5 bases; J trimming: 7 bases; junction bases outside the gene matches: 10. CDR3: CASSPDRTKSEKLFF. Here the CDR3 DNA reads TGTGCCAGCAGCCCGGACAGGACGAAGAGTGAAAAACTGTTTTTT.

The chain joins TRBV19 to TRBJ1-1; 9 nucleotides agree with TRBD1. The ends lost 1 base at V and 1 base at J; junction bases unmatched: 1. The CDR3 covers 15 residues. CDR1 is LNHDA, CDR2 SQIVND, per germline (reference sequence). CDR3 in amino acids: CASSIGDRANTEAFF. The CDR3 nucleotides are TGTGCCAGTAGTATAGGGGACAGGGCGAACACTGAAGCTTTCTTT.